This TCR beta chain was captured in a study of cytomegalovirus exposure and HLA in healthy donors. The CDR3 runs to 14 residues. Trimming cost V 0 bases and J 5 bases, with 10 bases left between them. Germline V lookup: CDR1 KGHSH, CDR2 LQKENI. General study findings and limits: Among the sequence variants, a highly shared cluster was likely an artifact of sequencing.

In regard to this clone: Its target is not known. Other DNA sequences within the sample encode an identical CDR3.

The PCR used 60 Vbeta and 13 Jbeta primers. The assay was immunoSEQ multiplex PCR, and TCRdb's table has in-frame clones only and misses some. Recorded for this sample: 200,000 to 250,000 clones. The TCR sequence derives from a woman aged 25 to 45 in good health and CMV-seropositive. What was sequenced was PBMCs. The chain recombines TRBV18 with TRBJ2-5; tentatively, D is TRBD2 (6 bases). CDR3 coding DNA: TGTGCCAGCTCACCACCCGGGAGACGGGAGACCCAGTACTTC. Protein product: CASSPPGRRETQYF. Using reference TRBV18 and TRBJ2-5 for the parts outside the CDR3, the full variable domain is NAGVMQNPRHLVRRRGQEARLRCSPMKGHSHVYWYRQLPEEGLKFMVYLQKENIIDESGMPKERFSAEFPKEGPSILRIQQVVRGDSAAYFCASSPPGRRETQYFGPGTRLLVL.